This T cell receptor beta chain was obtained from a study of cytotoxic CD8 clonotypes in ibrutinib-treated CLL (dated by TCRdb to about 2021). With regard to the full study: The cohort included around 16 treatment-naive and 11 relapsed/refractory patients; under 18 were IGHV unmutated. Response samples were taken after a median of approximately 13 months on treatment, ranging from about 6 to 40 months. All remission and progressive disease samples were collected while patients were still receiving ibrutinib. Partial responses were observed in roughly 25 patients and complete responses in 2; after a median follow-up of about 69 months, remission was maintained in about 15 patients and progression was observed in 12. Cryopreserved peripheral blood mononuclear cells were obtained before treatment, at response, and at either sustained remission or disease progression. Samples averaged approximately 250,000 productive templates and 90,000 to 100,000 productive rearrangements. Of the approximately 90 people in the trial, about 25 had longitudinal samples available. The study at large found these results: An increase in clonality was observed at ibrutinib response, with clonality remaining stable during sustained remission and falling back toward baseline at progression. Lymph node repertoires were not examined, and the timing of sampling was not matched between patients in sustained remission and those whose disease progressed. Public clonotypes were found to be uncommon and were observed to contract or remain stable during treatment; the increase in clonality was shown to reflect expansion of private clonotypes at ibrutinib response. At baseline, clonality was higher than in age-matched healthy donors and showed a strong correlation with circulating CD8+ T-cell counts.

The time point label here, explained by the study, means: around 2 years on ibrutinib. For TCR beta library preparation, 1.5 to 2 micrograms of genomic DNA were extracted from the cryopreserved PBMCs. Longitudinal blood samples from CLL patients on ibrutinib monotherapy were analyzed using high-throughput TCR beta sequencing. The patients took part in an open-label, single-center phase 2 trial of ibrutinib monotherapy. Worth noting for this clone: Its antigen is currently not known. Base qualities were left out, and no much larger clone turns up one base away.

Each clonotype received, on average, about 9.7x coverage in deep resolution sequencing performed on a MiSeq, where the target depth lay between 1 in 1 million and 1 in 200,000 T cells. The immunoSEQ hsTCRB Kit was used to generate the TCR beta libraries. In the paper's pipeline: Data were analyzed with ImmunoSEQ Data Assistant and ImmunoSEQ Analyzer, with V, D and J genes assigned per IMGT definitions. Clonality, which ranges from 0 to 1, was calculated by subtracting the normalized Shannon entropy of productive rearrangement frequencies from one. Only overrepresented clonotypes making up at least 0.05% of each patient's repertoire were included in the public clonotype analysis. Thirteen repertoires from age-matched healthy donors, obtained from immuneACCESS, served as clonality controls. The clones in this table, taken by TCRdb from immuneACCESS, are in-frame only. Not every clone is retained; where verified, under half of the shortfall comes from an unresolved V gene, and the cause of the rest is unknown. V and J calls and clone size come straight from that table; D and trimming were deduced from the DNA. In this sample the table shows hundreds of thousands of clones, 70% of which occur a single time. Approximately 15% of the sample goes to the ten largest clones.

The receptor's source is a human donor with chronic lymphocytic leukemia. The specimen comprised PBMCs, sampled after 24 months of ibrutinib treatment.

The DNA reads TGTGCCAGCAGCTTGCCCCCTCAGAGCTACACCTTC. Its protein is CASSLPPQSYTF. The chain couples TRBV5-4 to TRBJ1-2; no confident D gene assignment can be made. Looking up the germline V gene (reference sequence) yields CDR1 SGHNT and CDR2 YYREEE. At the junction V is shortened by 1 base and J by 9 bases, with 10 bases in between. Spanning cysteine to phenylalanine, the CDR3 consists of 12 amino acids. The DNA shown is the 36-base CDR3, in frame from base 1.